The clone carrying this T cell receptor beta chain has just a few counts. These data are taken from a study of blood T cells in healthy people across ages. Ranging in age from about 6 to 95, the donors were healthy Caucasian individuals from Russia. PBMCs were isolated at a quantity of at least 7 million per sample. Each sample yielded at least 6 micrograms of PBMC total RNA. Together with a sample-barcoded 5' primer, a J-beta primer mix was included in a second PCR lasting about 7 to 11 cycles. TCRdb passed the 5' RACE reads through MiXCR, listing each CDR3 protein once. The table includes around 1,900,000 distinct CDR3 sequences, around 42% detected once. This CDR3 contains 15 residues. Trimming shortened V by 4 bases and J by 2 bases, and 16 bases separated the two germline ends. The germline V gene encodes CDR1 SGDLS and CDR2 YYNGEE.

The receptor comes from a human donor in good health. The sample consisted of blood. The chain uses TRBV9 and TRBJ2-7; D perhaps matches TRBD2 (7 bases). The CDR3 sequence is CASSPEGGGTYEQYF. In DNA, the CDR3 is TGTGCCAGCAGCCCAGAAGGGGGGGGTACCTACGAGCAGTACTTC.